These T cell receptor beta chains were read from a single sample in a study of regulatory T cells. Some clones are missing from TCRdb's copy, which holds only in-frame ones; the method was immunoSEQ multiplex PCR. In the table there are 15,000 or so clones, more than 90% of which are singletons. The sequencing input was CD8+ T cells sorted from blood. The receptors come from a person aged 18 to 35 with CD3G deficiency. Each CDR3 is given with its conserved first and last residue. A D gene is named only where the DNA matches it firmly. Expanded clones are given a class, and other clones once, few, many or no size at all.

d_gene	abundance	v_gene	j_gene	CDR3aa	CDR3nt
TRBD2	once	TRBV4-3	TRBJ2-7	CASSQDWAGGPIEQYF	TGCGCCAGCAGCCAAGATTGGGCGGGGGGGCCCATCGAGCAGTACTTC
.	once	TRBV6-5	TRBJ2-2	CASLGSTGELFF	TGTGCCAGCCTGGGGTCCACCGGGGAGCTGTTTTTT
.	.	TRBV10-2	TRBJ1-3	CASSGTNSGNTIYF	TGCGCCAGCAGCGGTACTAATTCTGGAAACACCATATATTTT
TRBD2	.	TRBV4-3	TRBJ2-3	CASSQEAGAFTDTQYF	TGCGCCAGCAGCCAAGAAGCGGGGGCCTTCACAGATACGCAGTATTTT
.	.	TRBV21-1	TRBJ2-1	CASHREGGQPYNEQFF	TGTGCCAGCCATAGGGAGGGCGGCCAACCCTACAATGAGCAGTTCTTC
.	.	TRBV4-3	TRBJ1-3	CASSQVGRGNTIYF	TGCGCCAGCAGCCAAGTAGGCAGAGGAAACACCATATATTTT
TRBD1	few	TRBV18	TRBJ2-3	CASSPPLSTGPDTQYF	TGTGCCAGCTCACCACCCCTTTCGACAGGGCCAGATACGCAGTATTTT
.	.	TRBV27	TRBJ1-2	CASSQGNYGYTF	TGTGCCAGCAGTCAGGGTAACTATGGCTACACCTTC
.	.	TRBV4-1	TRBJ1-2	CASSQDWARRHDGYTF	TGCGCCAGCAGCCAAGATTGGGCCCGGCGACATGATGGCTACACCTTC
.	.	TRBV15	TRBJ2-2	CATSRDWVGELFF	TGTGCCACCAGCAGAGATTGGGTCGGGGAGCTGTTTTTT
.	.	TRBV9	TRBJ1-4	CASSVGGVTGNEKLFF	TGTGCCAGCAGCGTAGGGGGGGTAACGGGTAATGAAAAACTGTTTTTT
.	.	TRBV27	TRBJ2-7	CASSLVGGLGNEQYF	TGTGCCAGCAGTTTGGTAGGAGGGCTCGGGAACGAGCAGTACTTC
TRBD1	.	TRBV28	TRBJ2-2	CASSSITMTGRNTGELFF	TGTGCCAGCAGTTCCATTACCATGACAGGGAGGAACACCGGGGAGCTGTTTTTT
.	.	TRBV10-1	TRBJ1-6	CASSGGRGSPLHF	TGCGCCAGCAGTGGGGGCAGGGGTTCACCCCTCCACTTT
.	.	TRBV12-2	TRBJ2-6	CASRPPKTGRVLSGANVLTF	TGTGCAAGTCGCCCCCCTAAGACAGGGAGGGTCCTCTCTGGGGCCAACGTCCTGACTTTC
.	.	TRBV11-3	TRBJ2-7	CASSVQGGEQYF	TGTGCCAGCAGCGTACAGGGCGGCGAGCAGTACTTC
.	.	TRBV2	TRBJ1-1	CASSVSRATEAFF	TGTGCCAGCAGTGTATCGAGGGCCACTGAAGCTTTCTTT
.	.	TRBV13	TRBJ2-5	CASSLGALSETQYF	TGTGCCAGCAGCCTGGGAGCCCTCAGTGAGACCCAGTACTTC
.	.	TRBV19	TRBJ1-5	CASSLQGDLGGANQPQHF	TGTGCCAGTAGCCTTCAAGGGGATCTTGGGGGCGCGAATCAGCCCCAGCATTTT
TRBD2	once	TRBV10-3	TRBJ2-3	CATIGGLADTQYF	TGTGCCACCATCGGGGGACTAGCCGATACGCAGTATTTT
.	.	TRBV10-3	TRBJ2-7	CAISDRFSGVRDEQYF	TGTGCCATCAGTGATCGGTTTTCGGGAGTAAGGGACGAGCAGTACTTC
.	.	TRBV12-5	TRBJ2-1	CASGYYRARLNEQFF	TGTGCTAGTGGTTATTATAGGGCTAGATTGAATGAGCAGTTCTTC
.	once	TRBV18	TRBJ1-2	CASSPPGGANYGYTF	TGTGCCAGCTCACCACCCGGGGGAGCCAACTATGGCTACACCTTC
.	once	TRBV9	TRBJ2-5	CASSVGGAPQETQYF	TGTGCCAGCAGCGTAGGGGGGGCCCCACAAGAGACCCAGTACTTC
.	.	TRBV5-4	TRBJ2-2	CASSSATDQAGELFF	TGTGCCAGCAGCTCCGCGACGGATCAAGCCGGGGAGCTGTTTTTT
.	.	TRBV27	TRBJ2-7	CASSLSSDYEQYF	TGTGCCAGCAGTTTATCCTCTGACTACGAGCAGTACTTC
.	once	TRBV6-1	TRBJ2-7	CASSEGPRDEQYF	TGTGCCAGCAGTGAAGGACCCAGGGACGAGCAGTACTTC
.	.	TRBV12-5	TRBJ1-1	CASGLIKSRTAFF	TGTGCTAGTGGTTTGATCAAATCCCGGACTGCTTTCTTT
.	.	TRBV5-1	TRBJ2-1	CASREAEKQFF	TGCGCCAGCAGGGAGGCCGAGAAGCAGTTCTTC
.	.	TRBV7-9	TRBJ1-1	CASSLSGGYHGAFF	TGTGCCAGCAGCTTATCTGGGGGGTATCATGGAGCTTTCTTT
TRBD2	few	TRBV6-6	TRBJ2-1	CASSFSGTHEQFF	TGTGCCAGCAGCTTTAGCGGGACTCATGAGCAGTTCTTC
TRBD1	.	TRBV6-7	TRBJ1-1	CASRQGNITEAFF	TGTGCCAGCCGACAGGGGAATATCACTGAAGCTTTCTTT